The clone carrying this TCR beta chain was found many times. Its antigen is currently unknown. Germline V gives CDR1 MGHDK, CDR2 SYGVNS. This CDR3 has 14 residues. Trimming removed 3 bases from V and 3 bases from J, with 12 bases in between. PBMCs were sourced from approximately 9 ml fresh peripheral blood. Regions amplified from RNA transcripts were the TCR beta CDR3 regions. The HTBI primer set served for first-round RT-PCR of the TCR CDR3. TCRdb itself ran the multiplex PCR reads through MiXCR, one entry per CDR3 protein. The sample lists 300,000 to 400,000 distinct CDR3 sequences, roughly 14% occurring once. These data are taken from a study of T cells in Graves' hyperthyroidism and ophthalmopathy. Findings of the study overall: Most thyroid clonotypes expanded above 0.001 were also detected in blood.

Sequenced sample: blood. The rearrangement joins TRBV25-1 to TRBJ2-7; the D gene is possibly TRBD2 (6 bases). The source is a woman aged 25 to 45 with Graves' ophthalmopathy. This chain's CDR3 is CASSDVARGYEQYF. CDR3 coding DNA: TGTGCCAGCAGTGATGTGGCGCGGGGCTACGAGCAGTACTTC.